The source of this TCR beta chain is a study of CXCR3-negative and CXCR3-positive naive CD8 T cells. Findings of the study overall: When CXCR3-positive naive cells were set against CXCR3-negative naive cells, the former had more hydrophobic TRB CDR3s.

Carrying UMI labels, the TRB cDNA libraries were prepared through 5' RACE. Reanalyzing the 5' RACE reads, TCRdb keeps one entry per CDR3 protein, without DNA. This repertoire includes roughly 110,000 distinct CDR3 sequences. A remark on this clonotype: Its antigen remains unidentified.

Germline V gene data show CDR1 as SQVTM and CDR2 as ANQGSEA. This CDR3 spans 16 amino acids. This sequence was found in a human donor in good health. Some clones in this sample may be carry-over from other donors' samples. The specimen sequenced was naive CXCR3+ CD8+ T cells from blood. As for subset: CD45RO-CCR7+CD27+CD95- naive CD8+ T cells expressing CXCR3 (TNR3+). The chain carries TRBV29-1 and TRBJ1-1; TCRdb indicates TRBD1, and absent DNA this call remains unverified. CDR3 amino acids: CSVGQVLALRGTEAFF.